The 30 T cell receptor beta chains below come from one sample, sequenced in a study of blood T cell repertoires in COVID-19. The assay was immunoSEQ multiplex PCR, and TCRdb's table has in-frame clones only and misses some. The table lists around 100,000 clones, around 84% of them singletons. The sample consisted of peripheral blood. The receptors originated from a woman aged 60-75 years with acute or convalescent COVID-19.

The genes are TRBV19 and TRBJ1-6; D unclear. This CDR3 comprises 13 residues. Germline lookup yields CDR1 LNHDA and CDR2 SQIVND (reference sequence). Between the trimmed V and J ends, which lost 4 bases and 10 bases, there was a span of 11 bases. CDR3 nucleotides: TGTGCCAGTAGTACTACTACTGAGTCACCCCTCCACTTT. This codes for CASSTTTESPLHF. Complete variable domain (other parts from reference TRBV19 and TRBJ1-6): DGGITQSPKYLFRKEGQNVTLSCEQNLNHDAMYWYRQDPGQGLRLIYYSQIVNDFQKGDIAEGYSVSREKKESFPLTVTSAQKNPTAFYLCASSTTTESPLHFGNGTRLTVT.

This clone was seen only once. The chain recombines TRBV3-1 (or the pseudogene TRBV3-2) with TRBJ1-4, with D perhaps TRBD1 (6 bases). V was trimmed by 1 base and J by 11 bases, leaving 8 bases between them. This CDR3 is 12 amino acids long. Germline V gene lookup returns CDR1 LGHDT and CDR2 YNNKEL (reference sequence). The CDR3 DNA reads as TGTGCCAGCAGCCAAGCGCAGGGGAAACTGTTTTTT. This sequence encodes CASSQAQGKLFF.

The rearrangement uses TRBV20-1 and TRBJ2-5; 11 positions match TRBD2. CDR1 DFQATT and CDR2 SNEGSKA come from the germline V gene (reference sequence). J was trimmed by 2 bases and V by 3 bases; bases with no gene match: 5. This CDR3 spans 15 amino acids. This CDR3 is CSASRVAGGQETQYF. The DNA for the CDR3 is TGCAGTGCTAGTCGGGTAGCGGGGGGGCAAGAGACCCAGTACTTC.

The chain joins TRBV7-9 to TRBJ1-1, with 12 positions matching TRBD1. This CDR3 contains 16 residues. Trimming cost V 5 bases and J 4 bases; bases outside gene matches: 8. CDR1 SEHNR and CDR2 FQNEAQ come from the germline V gene (reference sequence). CDR3 coding DNA: TGTGCCAGCAGCCCCCGGGACAGGGGGCTTTCCACTGAAGCTTTCTTT. As protein: CASSPRDRGLSTEAFF. Drawing the rest from reference TRBV7-9 and TRBJ1-1, the complete variable domain is DTGVSQNPRHKITKRGQNVTFRCDPISEHNRLYWYRQTLGQGPEFLTYFQNEAQLEKSRLLSDRFSAERPKGSFSTLEIQRTEQGDSAMYLCASSPRDRGLSTEAFFGQGTRLTVV.

The genes are TRBV27 and TRBJ1-1; D possibly corresponds to TRBD1 (5 bases). Per germline, CDR1 MNHEY and CDR2 SMNVEV (reference sequence). This CDR3 has 16 residues. V gave up 5 bases and J gave up 3 bases, with 19 bases separating them. The CDR3: CASSPAGRIWDTEAFF. CDR3 DNA sequence: TGTGCCAGCAGTCCCGCAGGGCGGATTTGGGACACTGAAGCTTTCTTT.

The chain joins TRBV15 to TRBJ1-3; no clear D gene. Germline CDR1 and CDR2: LNHNV and YYDKDF (reference sequence). This CDR3 has 18 amino acids. The V and J ends lost 1 base and 0 bases respectively, with 16 bases between them. The CDR3 sequence is CATSRANEAYLSGNTIYF. The CDR3 nucleotides are TGTGCCACCAGCAGAGCGAATGAGGCATATCTCTCTGGAAACACCATATATTTT. The whole variable domain, filled in from reference TRBV15 and TRBJ1-3, reads DAMVIQNPRYQVTQFGKPVTLSCSQTLNHNVMYWYQQKSSQAPKLLFHYYDKDFNNEADTPDNFQSRRPNTSFCFLDIRSPGLGDTAMYLCATSRANEAYLSGNTIYFGEGSWLTVV.

J is TRBJ2-7 and V is TRBV6-5, with D perhaps TRBD1 (5 bases). Germline assignment: CDR1 MNHEY and CDR2 SVGAGI. V was pared by 10 bases and J by 1 base, with 11 bases between. The CDR3 contains 12 residues. CDR3 in amino acids: CATAGLSYEQYF. CDR3 sequence (DNA): TGTGCCACAGCAGGGCTATCCTACGAGCAGTACTTC.

This sequence joins TRBV18 and TRBJ1-5, with 9 bases lining up with TRBD1. This CDR3 region has 16 residues. Germline V gives CDR1 KGHSH, CDR2 LQKENI. V lost 2 bases to trimming and J lost 4 bases; unmatched junction nucleotides: 6. The CDR3 DNA reads as TGTGCCAGCTCACCAAGGGGGACAGGGAGAAATCAGCCCCAGCATTTT. Translating gives CASSPRGTGRNQPQHF. The variable domain in full, with the rest retrieved from reference TRBV18 and TRBJ1-5, is NAGVMQNPRHLVRRRGQEARLRCSPMKGHSHVYWYRQLPEEGLKFMVYLQKENIIDESGMPKERFSAEFPKEGPSILRIQQVVRGDSAAYFCASSPRGTGRNQPQHFGDGTRLSIL.

This chain joins TRBV3-1 (or the pseudogene TRBV3-2) and TRBJ1-3; D gene ambiguous. The V end was cut by 3 bases, the J end by 2 bases, with 5 bases between. CDR3 length equals 13 residues. Germline-derived CDR1 and CDR2 are LGHDT and YNNKEL (reference sequence). CDR3 coding DNA: TGTGCCAGCAGCCAGGGCCCTGGAAACACCATATATTTT. This codes for CASSQGPGNTIYF.

The chain combines TRBV21-1 with TRBJ1-5. TRBV21-1 represents a pseudogene. This CDR3 contains 16 residues. As DNA, the CDR3 is TGTGCCAGCAGCAAATTACGAGGGAAAGGCAATCAGCCCCAGCATTTT. Amino acid sequence: CASSKLRGKGNQPQHF.

The chain employs TRBV19 and TRBJ2-2; D gene uncertain. V gave up 9 bases and J gave up 2 bases, with 13 bases separating them. CDR1 and CDR2 (germline): LNHDA, SQIVND (reference sequence). The CDR3 sequence is 14 residues long. CDR3 sequence: CASSVVANTGELFF. In DNA form, the CDR3 reads TGTGCCAGCAGTGTTGTAGCAAACACCGGGGAGCTGTTTTTT.

The genes are TRBV5-1 and TRBJ2-1; the match to TRBD2 covers 8 bases. The germline V gene encodes CDR1 SGHRS and CDR2 YFSETQ. This CDR3 contains 15 residues. V shed 4 bases and J 8 bases; nucleotides not matched to a gene: 11. For the CDR3, the DNA is TGCGCCAGCAGCCCATACGCCGGGACTAGGGATGAGCAGTTCTTC. Translation: CASSPYAGTRDEQFF.

This chain joins TRBV7-6 and TRBJ1-6, with D possibly being TRBD1 (6 bases). Germline V lookup: CDR1 SGHVS, CDR2 FNYEAQ. V was pared by 4 bases and J by 0 bases, with 10 bases between. This CDR3 comprises 16 residues. Here the CDR3 DNA reads TGTGCCAGCAGCTCAACAGGGAGCTCCTATAATTCACCCCTCCACTTT. Protein product: CASSSTGSSYNSPLHF. The variable domain in full, completed from reference TRBV7-6 and TRBJ1-6, reads GAGVSQSPRYKVTKRGQDVALRCDPISGHVSLYWYRQALGQGPEFLTYFNYEAQQDKSGLPNDRFSAERPEGSISTLTIQRTEQRDSAMYRCASSSTGSSYNSPLHFGNGTRLTVT.

The chain employs TRBV6-2 or TRBV6-3 and TRBJ1-2, with D possibly being TRBD1 (6 bases). The V gene lost 6 bases and the J gene lost 8 bases, with 10 bases spanning the gap. Germline V CDR1 and CDR2: MNHEY, SVGEGT. This CDR3 comprises 11 residues. The CDR3 is CASSHRVGYTF. DNA of the CDR3: TGTGCCAGCAGCCACAGGGTGGGCTACACCTTC.

This clone was counted once. J is TRBJ2-7 and V is TRBV11-3; D is uncertain. Germline V gene lookup returns CDR1 SGHNT and CDR2 YENEEA. There are 13 residues in the CDR3. V dropped 9 bases and J dropped 3 bases, with 15 bases sitting between them. The CDR3, as DNA: TGTGCCAGTTCTGTCGGCGGCCGCTACGAGCAGTACTTC. This codes for CASSVGGRYEQYF.

This clone showed up many times. The V gene is TRBV2, the J gene TRBJ1-6; D call uncertain. Trimming removed 11 bases from V and 0 bases from J, with 8 bases in between. The CDR3 extends over 13 amino acids. Germline CDR1 SNHLY, CDR2 FYNNEI. The CDR3 protein is CALISSYNSPLHF. CDR3 DNA: TGTGCCCTCATTAGCTCCTATAATTCACCCCTCCACTTT.

The chain combines TRBV20-1 with TRBJ1-1, with D perhaps TRBD1 (6 bases). The CDR3 sequence is 17 residues long. Germline lookup yields CDR1 DFQATT and CDR2 SNEGSKA (reference sequence). The ends were cut back, 4 bases at V and 4 bases at J, with 25 bases in the middle. CDR3 nucleotides: TGCAGTGCTATTGAACCGGGACATCCGAAAAGAGGCACTGAAGCTTTCTTT. Its translation: CSAIEPGHPKRGTEAFF.

V usage is TRBV7-9 and J usage is TRBJ1-5; 8 bases line up with TRBD1. Looked up from germline, CDR1 is SEHNR and CDR2 is FQNEAQ (reference sequence). The CDR3 has 14 residues. Trimming removed 5 bases from V and 4 bases from J; junction bases left unmatched: 4. The CDR3 spells CASSLGTGNQPQHF. The DNA for the CDR3 is TGTGCCAGCAGCCTGGGGACAGGTAATCAGCCCCAGCATTTT.

This chain links TRBV30 with TRBJ2-3; D might be TRBD1 (5 bases). This CDR3 spans 14 amino acids. Germline V gives CDR1 GTSNPN, CDR2 SVGIG (reference sequence). V was clipped by 2 bases and J by 4 bases, with 13 bases between them. The CDR3 DNA sequence: TGTGCCTGGAGTCCCACAGGAGTATCAGATACGCAGTATTTT. This gives the protein CAWSPTGVSDTQYF.

The chain is built from TRBV30 and TRBJ1-1; the D is unclear. Trimming took 3 bases from V and 4 from J, leaving 15 bases between them. The CDR3 has 14 residues. CDR1 is GTSNPN and CDR2 is SVGIG in the germline V gene (reference sequence). This CDR3 is CAWSLSGGSTEAFF. The CDR3 DNA follows: TGTGCCTGGAGCTTGTCGGGAGGGTCCACTGAAGCTTTCTTT.

This clone has a single count. The chain uses TRBV12-3 or TRBV12-4 and TRBJ1-4; TRBD1 aligns across 7 bases. V dropped 6 bases and J dropped 4; count of bases not matched to a gene: 2. This CDR3 is built from 13 residues. CDR3 DNA: TGTGCCAGCAGAACAGGGGTTAATGAAAAACTGTTTTTT. Its protein product is CASRTGVNEKLFF.

The chain has TRBV3-1 (or the pseudogene TRBV3-2) and TRBJ1-3; D not certain. Trimming stripped 3 bases from V and 0 bases from J, with 9 bases between. The length of the CDR3 is 15 residues. Germline lookup yields CDR1 LGHDT and CDR2 YNNKEL (reference sequence). The CDR3 nucleotides are TGTGCCAGCAGCCACTGGTCGAGCTCTGGAAACACCATATATTTT. It codes for CASSHWSSSGNTIYF.

At least ten counts were recorded for this clone. The chain couples TRBV2 to TRBJ1-1, with 9 bases matching TRBD1. The CDR3 length is 13 residues. Germline loops: CDR1 SNHLY, CDR2 FYNNEI. V shed 4 bases, J shed 5 bases, and the junction held 2 bases outside the gene matches. The CDR3, as DNA: TGTGCCAGCAGTGGACAGGGGGGGACTGAAGCTTTCTTT. Amino acid sequence: CASSGQGGTEAFF.

This sequence joins TRBV30 and TRBJ1-5; weak D call: TRBD1 (6 bases). The J call is uncertain, as TRBJ2-3 better fits the DNA end. This CDR3 is built from 15 residues. Germline CDR1 and CDR2: GTSNPN and SVGIG (reference sequence). The CDR3 sequence: CAWKGSGATNQPQYF. The CDR3 coding sequence is TGTGCCTGGAAGGGTTCAGGGGCGACCAATCAGCCCCAGTATTTT.

The chain employs TRBV3-1 (or the pseudogene TRBV3-2) and TRBJ2-5; 13 nucleotides agree with TRBD2. Germline values: CDR1 LGHDT, CDR2 YNNKEL (reference sequence). Germline trimming cut 4 bases from V and 5 bases from J; bases unmatched to any gene: 7. CDR3 length: 16 residues. The CDR3 DNA is TGTGCCAGCAGCCGCGGGACTAGCGGGGTCCCGGAGACCCAGTACTTC. It yields the protein CASSRGTSGVPETQYF.

This rearrangement joins TRBV18 to TRBJ1-2, with a weak D call TRBD1 (6 bases). This CDR3 contains 15 residues. V lost 5 bases, J lost 5 bases, and 18 bases lay in between. The germline V gene encodes CDR1 KGHSH and CDR2 LQKENI. CDR3 nucleotide sequence: TGTGCCAGCTCATCCCGGGACACCAAGGGGTATGGCTACACCTTC. Encoded protein: CASSSRDTKGYGYTF.

This sequence joins TRBV29-1 and TRBJ2-3; a weak D match, TRBD1 (5 bases). V shed 7 bases and J shed 0 bases, with 8 bases lying between them. This CDR3 contains 12 residues. CDR1 and CDR2 from the germline V gene are SQVTM and ANQGSEA. The chain's CDR3 is CSARQSTDTQYF. The CDR3 DNA reads as TGCAGCGCTAGACAGAGCACAGATACGCAGTATTTT.

The chain links TRBV5-6 to TRBJ1-6; TRBD1 matches at 8 bases. V trimming: 3 bases; J trimming: 6 bases; junction bases outside the gene matches: 8. The CDR3 has 16 amino acids. The V gene's germline CDR1 is SGHDT and CDR2 YYEEEE. The CDR3 DNA reads as TGTGCCAGCAGCTCATTCAGGACAGGGCCTAATTCACCCCTCCACTTT. Its protein product is CASSSFRTGPNSPLHF.

The chain combines TRBV5-1 with TRBJ2-1, with 8 bases matching TRBD2. With 0 bases clipped from V and 6 bases from J, the junction kept 2 bases outside the gene matches. CDR3 length: 14 residues. Germline V gives CDR1 SGHRS, CDR2 YFSETQ. CDR3 coding DNA: TGCGCCAGCAGCTTGGGTGGGACTAGCAATGAGCAGTTCTTC. Its translation: CASSLGGTSNEQFF.

This clone was counted between two and nine times. The chain has TRBV27 and TRBJ2-7, with 13 bases aligning to TRBD2. V lost 3 bases, J lost 6 bases, and 5 bases stayed unmatched. The CDR3 has 15 residues. CDR1 is MNHEY, CDR2 SMNVEV, per germline (reference sequence). CDR3 in amino acids: CASSLTSGGSSEQYF. The CDR3 DNA follows: TGTGCCAGCAGTTTGACTAGCGGGGGGTCCAGCGAGCAGTACTTC.